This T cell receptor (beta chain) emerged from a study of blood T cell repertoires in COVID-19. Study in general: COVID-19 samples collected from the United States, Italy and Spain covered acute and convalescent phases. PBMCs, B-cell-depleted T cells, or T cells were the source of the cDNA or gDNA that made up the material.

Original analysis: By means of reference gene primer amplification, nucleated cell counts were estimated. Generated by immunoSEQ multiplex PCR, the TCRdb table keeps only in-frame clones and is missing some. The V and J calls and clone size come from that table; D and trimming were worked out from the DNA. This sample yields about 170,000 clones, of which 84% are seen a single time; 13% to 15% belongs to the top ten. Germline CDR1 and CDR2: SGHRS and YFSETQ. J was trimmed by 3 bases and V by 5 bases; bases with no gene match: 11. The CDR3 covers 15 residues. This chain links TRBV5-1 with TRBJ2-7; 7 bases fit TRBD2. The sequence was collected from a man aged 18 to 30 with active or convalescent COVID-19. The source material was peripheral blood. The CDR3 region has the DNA TGCGCCAGCAGATTTGAAATTAGCGGGTTCTACGAGCAGTACTTC. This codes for CASRFEISGFYEQYF.